Below, 23 T cell receptor beta chains from the same sample are listed, as sequenced in a study of control samples from healthy donors and cancer patients. Libraries were prepared by immunoSEQ multiplex PCR; TCRdb keeps only in-frame clonotypes and omits some of them. The sample lists approximately 140,000 clones; roughly nine tenths were seen once. Sequencing was performed on blood. The receptors derive from a woman in her twenties or thirties in good health.

This clone was observed once. The J gene is TRBJ2-7, the V gene TRBV5-1; D possibly corresponds to TRBD1 (6 bases). Trimming shortened V by 5 bases and J by 3 bases, and 15 bases separated the two germline ends. CDR1 is SGHRS, CDR2 YFSETQ, per germline. The CDR3 covers 14 residues. The CDR3, as DNA: TGCGCCAGCAGGACAGGTCTCCAATACTACGAGCAGTACTTC. Translated, it gives CASRTGLQYYEQYF.

The rearrangement joins TRBV2 to TRBJ2-5, with a possible D match to TRBD2 (5 bases). The CDR3 extends over 14 amino acids. Trimming took 6 bases from V and 1 from J, leaving 12 bases between them. Per germline, CDR1 SNHLY and CDR2 FYNNEI. The CDR3 nucleotides read TGTGCCAGCAGAGAGGGAGCGTCCCAAGAGACCCAGTACTTC. Its protein product is CASREGASQETQYF.

The chain is built from TRBV7-9 and TRBJ2-1; D gene ambiguous. The germline CDR1 and CDR2 sequences are SEHNR and FQNEAQ (reference sequence). The CDR3 contains 15 residues. V shed 3 bases and J shed 0 bases, with 9 bases lying between them. In nucleotides, the CDR3 is TGTGCCAGCAGCTTTGGCTCGAGCTCCTACAATGAGCAGTTCTTC. Residues: CASSFGSSSYNEQFF.

The chain combines TRBV27 with TRBJ2-6, with 8 bases fitting TRBD1. V shed 9 bases, J shed 0 bases, and the junction held 13 bases outside the gene matches. This CDR3 region has 18 residues. The germline CDR1 and CDR2 sequences are MNHEY and SMNVEV (reference sequence). CDR3 sequence: CASSPGQGASSGANVLTF. For the CDR3, the DNA is TGTGCCAGTTCGCCCGGGCAGGGGGCTAGCTCTGGGGCCAACGTCCTGACTTTC.

J is TRBJ2-2 and V is TRBV5-1; D may be TRBD2 (6 bases). The CDR3 loop spans 15 amino acids. V gave up 6 bases and J gave up 5 bases, with 17 bases separating them. CDR1 SGHRS and CDR2 YFSETQ come from the germline V gene. CDR3 bases: TGCGCCAGCACGATCTCGGCAGGAGGGACCGGGGAGCTGTTTTTT. Protein product: CASTISAGGTGELFF.

This chain links TRBV5-1 with TRBJ2-7; 8 bases agree with TRBD1. Germline lookup yields CDR1 SGHRS and CDR2 YFSETQ. The CDR3 spans 13 residues. V trimming: 7 bases; J trimming: 4 bases; junction bases outside the gene matches: 7. DNA for the CDR3: TGCGCCAGCGGGGGAACAGGGGGGTACGAGCAGTACTTC. Translation gives CASGGTGGYEQYF.

The chain is built from TRBV5-6 and TRBJ2-2; 14 bases map to TRBD2. Germline values: CDR1 SGHDT, CDR2 YYEEEE. Trimming removed 4 bases from V and 4 bases from J; junction bases left unmatched: 6. CDR3 length: 17 amino acids. In DNA, the CDR3 is TGTGCCAGCAGCGGGACTAGCGGGAGAGGGAGCACCGGGGAGCTGTTTTTT. Translation gives CASSGTSGRGSTGELFF. Full variable domain (rest looked up from reference TRBV5-6 and TRBJ2-2): DAGVTQSPTHLIKTRGQQVTLRCSPKSGHDTVSWYQQALGQGPQFIFQYYEEEERQRGNFPDRFSGHQFPNYSSELNVNALLLGDSALYLCASSGTSGRGSTGELFFGEGSRLTVL.

The chain carries TRBV21-1 and TRBJ2-1; the table's TRBD2 call for D was not verified on the DNA. TRBV21-1 constitutes a pseudogene. The CDR3 has 16 amino acids. CDR3 sequence (DNA): TGTGCCAGCAGCAAAGAGAAGCGCCGAGTCGGCAATGAGCAGTTCTTC. This sequence encodes CASSKEKRRVGNEQFF.

This chain's CDR3 is CASRADSGQGGTEAFF. Written as DNA, the CDR3 is TGTGCCAGCAGGGCCGATTCGGGACAGGGAGGCACTGAAGCTTTCTTT. The chain carries TRBV7-8 and TRBJ1-1; 9 bases line up with TRBD1. The J segment lost 4 bases and the V segment lost 6 bases, leaving 12 bases of the junction unmatched. The germline V gene has CDR1 SGHVS and CDR2 FQNEAQ. The CDR3 runs to 16 residues.

V and J are TRBV19 and TRBJ1-3; D not certain. Germline V CDR1 and CDR2: LNHDA, SQIVND (reference sequence). The V and J ends lost 5 bases and 2 bases respectively, with 13 bases between them. There are 15 residues in the CDR3. CDR3 protein: CASSFTDGPGNTIYF. The CDR3 DNA follows: TGTGCCAGTAGTTTTACGGACGGGCCTGGAAACACCATATATTTT. Variable domain in full (rest from reference TRBV19 and TRBJ1-3): DGGITQSPKYLFRKEGQNVTLSCEQNLNHDAMYWYRQDPGQGLRLIYYSQIVNDFQKGDIAEGYSVSREKKESFPLTVTSAQKNPTAFYLCASSFTDGPGNTIYFGEGSWLTVV.

The rearrangement links TRBV5-4 to TRBJ1-4; TRBD1 matches at 9 bases. Per germline, CDR1 SGHNT and CDR2 YYREEE (reference sequence). The CDR3 contains 16 residues. The V segment lost 4 bases and the J segment 7 bases; nucleotides outside the gene matches: 11. The CDR3 sequence: CASSADSGTGSEKLFF. CDR3 nucleotides: TGTGCCAGCAGCGCGGATTCCGGGACAGGGAGTGAAAAACTGTTTTTT.

The rearrangement links TRBV12-3 or TRBV12-4 to TRBJ1-2; D is unclear. V was cut by 5 bases and J by 7 bases, with 11 bases left in between. The CDR3 runs to 12 residues. CDR3 DNA: TGTGCCAGCAGTCCCGGAGATACTGGCTACACCTTC. This encodes CASSPGDTGYTF.

This chain links TRBV5-1 with TRBJ1-1; TRBD1 might be the D (6 bases). The CDR3 runs 12 residues. The V end lost 0 bases, the J end lost 11 bases, and 11 bases lay between the germline ends. Germline V gene lookup returns CDR1 SGHRS and CDR2 YFSETQ. The DNA of the CDR3 is TGCGCCAGCAGCTTGGAGGGGGGAAAGGCTTTCTTT. Amino acid sequence: CASSLEGGKAFF.

This chain links TRBV25-1 with TRBJ1-1, with D unclear. This CDR3 comprises 13 residues. CDR1 and CDR2 from the germline V gene are MGHDK and SYGVNS. V lost 4 bases, J lost 4 bases, and 10 bases lay in between. The CDR3 region is CASSARGVTEAFF. The CDR3 nucleotides read TGTGCCAGCAGTGCCCGGGGAGTCACTGAAGCTTTCTTT.

As concerns this clone: This specimen includes other DNA sequences encoding the same CDR3. The chain carries TRBV5-1 and TRBJ2-1; 9 bases agree with TRBD2. The CDR3 covers 17 residues. CDR1 is SGHRS and CDR2 is YFSETQ in the germline V gene. V gave up 0 bases and J gave up 2 bases; unmatched junction bases: 6. The CDR3 region has the DNA TGCGCCAGCAGCTTGGCGGGGCGGGGGGGCCCCTACAATGAGCAGTTCTTC. This encodes CASSLAGRGGPYNEQFF.

The chain is built from TRBV19 and TRBJ1-1; no definite D call. Between the trimmed V and J ends, which lost 4 bases and 1 base, there was a span of 10 bases. The CDR3 length is 14 residues. In germline, CDR1 is LNHDA, CDR2 SQIVND (reference sequence). CDR3 nucleotide sequence: TGTGCCAGTAGTACCCCGGGAGCGAACACTGAAGCTTTCTTT. It codes for CASSTPGANTEAFF. Full variable domain (outside the CDR3, taken from reference TRBV19 and TRBJ1-1): DGGITQSPKYLFRKEGQNVTLSCEQNLNHDAMYWYRQDPGQGLRLIYYSQIVNDFQKGDIAEGYSVSREKKESFPLTVTSAQKNPTAFYLCASSTPGANTEAFFGQGTRLTVV.

J is TRBJ1-6 and V is TRBV5-4; D call uncertain. CDR1 and CDR2 (germline): SGHNT, YYREEE (reference sequence). The CDR3 consists of 16 residues. V lost 2 bases and J lost 4, with 13 bases in between. The CDR3 region is CASSFWPKSYNSPLHF. CDR3 sequence (DNA): TGTGCCAGCAGCTTCTGGCCGAAGTCATATAATTCACCCCTCCACTTT.

This sequence joins TRBV11-1 and TRBJ1-5; D uncertain. Germline V lookup: CDR1 SGHAT, CDR2 FQDESV (reference sequence). Trimming left V 3 bases short and J 7 bases short, with 10 bases between. The CDR3 is made up of 13 amino acids. The CDR3 DNA sequence: TGTGCCAGCAGCTTGTCAACCAAACAGCCCCAGCATTTT. Protein product: CASSLSTKQPQHF.

The rearrangement uses TRBV28 and TRBJ2-1, with 13 nucleotides matching TRBD2. Trimming took 4 bases from V and 7 from J; bases not matched to a gene: 4. The V gene's germline CDR1 is MDHEN and CDR2 SYDVKM. This CDR3 spans 15 amino acids. Written as DNA, the CDR3 is TGTGCCAGCAGTTCACCGGGACTAGCGGGGAATGAGCAGTTCTTC. Its protein is CASSSPGLAGNEQFF.

The gene calls are TRBV6-5 and TRBJ1-3; D might be TRBD1 (6 bases). Germline lookup yields CDR1 MNHEY and CDR2 SVGAGI. With 2 bases removed from V and 4 bases from J, the gap between germline ends came to 9 bases. The CDR3 runs to 14 residues. CDR3 loop: CASSYGGRGNTIYF. The CDR3 region has the DNA TGTGCCAGCAGTTACGGGGGGCGAGGAAACACCATATATTTT.

This chain connects TRBV19 to TRBJ1-1, with no clear D. With 7 bases removed from V and 1 base from J, the gap between germline ends came to 16 bases. The CDR3 sequence is 15 residues long. Per the germline V gene, CDR1 is LNHDA and CDR2 is SQIVND (reference sequence). The CDR3 protein is CASTTGRTQNTEAFF. The CDR3 bases are TGTGCCAGTACCACGGGCCGGACCCAGAACACTGAAGCTTTCTTT.

The chain links TRBV7-2 to TRBJ1-2; tentatively, D is TRBD1 (5 bases). Looked up from germline, CDR1 is SGHTA and CDR2 is FQGNSA. The V gene lost 5 bases and the J gene lost 6 bases, with 7 bases spanning the gap. The CDR3 sequence is 11 residues long. This chain's CDR3 is CASSLRDGYTF. The DNA of the CDR3 is TGTGCCAGCAGCCTCAGGGATGGCTACACCTTC.

This clone was seen more than once but under ten times. The rearrangement uses TRBV2 and TRBJ1-5; D gene uncertain. This CDR3 has 14 amino acids. The V gene lost 5 bases and the J gene lost 7 bases, with 15 bases spanning the gap. Germline lookup yields CDR1 SNHLY and CDR2 FYNNEI. The CDR3 region has the DNA TGTGCCAGCAGTAGGCCTACTAATGAGCAGCCCCAGCATTTT. This gives the protein CASSRPTNEQPQHF.